The clone carrying this TCR beta chain occurred many times. Antigen specificity is unknown. The data are from a study of early T cells in non-severe SARS-CoV-2 infection. Study information: The study sequenced bulk RNA from unsorted whole blood, with chains unpaired. Study-level points and caveats: Matches to VDJdb favored anti-spike CD8 responses and missed private and CD4 specificities.

Looked up from germline, CDR1 is ENHRY and CDR2 is SYGVKD. V was cut by 8 bases and J by 4 bases, with 9 bases left in between. The CDR3 has 11 amino acids. Attachment of unique molecular identifiers was made to individual cDNA molecules. TCRdb fed the 5' RACE reads into MiXCR, producing one record per CDR3 protein. The repertoire consists of more than 65,000 distinct CDR3 sequences, with roughly 13% occurring once and the leading ten covering about 5.2%. The sequence was collected from an adult who was a healthcare worker with PCR-confirmed SARS-CoV-2 infection or an uninfected control (not recorded which). Sequenced: whole blood. The V and J genes are TRBV10-3 and TRBJ2-7; D is uncertain. CDR3 DNA: TGTGCCATCGGAACTGTGTACGAGCAGTACTTC. Protein: CAIGTVYEQYF.